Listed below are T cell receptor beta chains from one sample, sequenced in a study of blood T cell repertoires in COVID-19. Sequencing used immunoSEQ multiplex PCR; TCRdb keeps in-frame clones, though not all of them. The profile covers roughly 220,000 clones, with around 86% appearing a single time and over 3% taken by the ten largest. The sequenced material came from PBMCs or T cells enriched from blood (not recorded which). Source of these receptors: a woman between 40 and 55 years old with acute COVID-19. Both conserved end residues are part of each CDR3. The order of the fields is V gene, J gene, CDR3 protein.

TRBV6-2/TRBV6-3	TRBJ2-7	CASSYQPGSEQYF
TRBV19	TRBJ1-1	CASSLQGADTEAFF
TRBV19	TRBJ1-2	CASSISGTANYGYTF
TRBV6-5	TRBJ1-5	CASDSRSNQPQHF
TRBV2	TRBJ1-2	CASSFRLAGYTF
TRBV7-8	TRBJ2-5	CASSFGVLQETQYF
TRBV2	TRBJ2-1	CATSLENEQFF
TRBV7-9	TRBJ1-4	CASSSQGGATNEKLFF
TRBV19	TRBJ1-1	CASSIQAGTEAFF
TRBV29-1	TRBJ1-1	CSVEEVRAFF
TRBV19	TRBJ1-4	CASSAGQNEKLFF
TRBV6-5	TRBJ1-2	CASSRPGQGAIGYTF
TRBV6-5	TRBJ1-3	CASRAGSGNTIYF
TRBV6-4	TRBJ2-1	CASSLTSGLPYNEQFF
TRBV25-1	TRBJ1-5	CASSNIDQPQHF
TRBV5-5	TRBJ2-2	CASSSPGPGELFF